One and the same sample provided the 25 T cell receptor beta chains below, sequenced in a study of vaccination effects on CD4 cells after COVID-19 (dated by TCRdb to between 2020 and 2023). Library preparation employed the immunoSEQ multiplex PCR assay. TCRdb took over this immuneACCESS table, retaining in-frame rearrangements with V and J assigned. Such tables are incomplete; in checked studies, under half of the missing clones stem from an unresolved V gene, and the remainder is unexplained. The table for this sample lists 70,000 to 85,000 clones; about 74% of them were counted only once. The ten most abundant clones make up around 2.1% of the sample. These receptors are not linked to any known antigen. After 10 days of culture, CD4+ T cells were isolated with the EasySep CD4+ T cell isolation kit. Sequenced here: CD4+ T cells from PBMCs cultured without peptide, sampled before COVID-19 vaccination. All receptors derive from a human donor who received a COVID-19 vaccine.

This sequence joins TRBV10-3 and TRBJ2-1; 9 bases are a match to TRBD2. Germline values: CDR1 ENHRY, CDR2 SYGVKD. Germline trimming cut 6 bases from V and 7 bases from J; bases unmatched to any gene: 13. This CDR3 has 16 residues. CDR3 sequence reads: CAIRDSGGASRNEQFF. CDR3 bases: TGTGCCATCAGGGATAGCGGGGGAGCCTCCCGGAATGAGCAGTTCTTC.

This sequence joins TRBV9 and TRBJ2-5; tentative D call: TRBD2 (7 bases). Germline CDR1 is SGDLS and CDR2 is YYNGEE. The CDR3 runs 18 residues. Trimming pared 1 base from V and 4 bases from J, leaving 23 bases between. CDR3 nucleotide sequence: TGTGCCAGCAGCGTAAGGGGAGGAGGTCGGGGGGCGGGAGAGACCCAGTACTTC. Its translation: CASSVRGGGRGAGETQYF.

The genes are TRBV19 and TRBJ1-2; no clear D gene. V was cut by 7 bases and J by 5 bases, with 14 bases left in between. The CDR3 spans 13 residues. Germline assignment: CDR1 LNHDA and CDR2 SQIVND (reference sequence). The CDR3 nucleotides are TGTGCCAGTAACCCGGGAACGGAGTATGGCTACACCTTC. This encodes CASNPGTEYGYTF.

V is TRBV6-2 or TRBV6-3 and J is TRBJ2-6; a weak D match, TRBD1 (6 bases). The CDR3 consists of 16 residues. Germline loops: CDR1 MNHEY, CDR2 SVGEGT. The V and J ends lost 2 bases and 2 bases respectively, with 10 bases between them. This CDR3 reads CASSYLTGTGANVLTF. CDR3 nucleotide sequence: TGTGCCAGCAGTTACCTTACAGGGACTGGGGCCAACGTCCTGACTTTC.

This sequence joins TRBV5-1 and TRBJ1-2, with D perhaps TRBD1 (5 bases). Germline values: CDR1 SGHRS, CDR2 YFSETQ. The CDR3 spans 14 residues. Trimming removed 1 base at V and 4 bases at J, with 11 bases between. Here the CDR3 reads CASSLSAGTYGYTF. CDR3 DNA sequence: TGCGCCAGCAGCTTGTCAGCAGGGACCTATGGCTACACCTTC.

The chain joins TRBV30 to TRBJ2-4, with 9 bases fitting TRBD1. Losses at the gene ends were 1 base for V and 0 bases for J; bases not matched to a gene: 7. The germline V gene has CDR1 GTSNPN and CDR2 SVGIG (reference sequence). This CDR3 spans 17 amino acids. In DNA form, the CDR3 reads TGTGCCTGGAGTGCCCGACAGGGGGAACTAGCCAAAAACATTCAGTACTTC. Its translation is CAWSARQGELAKNIQYF.

The J gene is TRBJ1-4, the V gene TRBV7-9, with D tentatively TRBD1 (5 bases). The CDR3 is 17 amino acids. The V and J ends lost 7 bases and 8 bases respectively, with 26 bases between them. The V gene's germline CDR1 is SEHNR and CDR2 FQNEAQ (reference sequence). The CDR3 region has the DNA TGTGCCAGCACCCGGTATTCGGGGGATCGCTTTGGCGAAAAACTGTTTTTT. It encodes CASTRYSGDRFGEKLFF.

To note about this clone: The CDR3 ends on some other residue instead of the conserved phenylalanine or tryptophan, so this is likely a read error. The DNA is omitted, as the CDR3 cannot be located on it reliably, and the CDR3 follows TCRdb's listing. The chain joins TRBV21-1 to TRBJ2-7. TRBV21-1 constitutes a pseudogene. The CDR3 is made up of 8 amino acids, end residues included. CDR3 residues: CASSGDPS.

V is TRBV19 and J is TRBJ2-1; D not resolved. CDR3 length equals 15 residues. The V gene lost 2 bases and the J gene lost 0 bases, with 8 bases spanning the gap. CDR1 and CDR2 from the germline V gene are LNHDA and SQIVND (reference sequence). The CDR3 loop is CASSISVSSYNEQFF. The DNA of the CDR3 is TGTGCCAGTAGTATAAGTGTTAGCTCCTACAATGAGCAGTTCTTC. The full variable domain, with the rest looked up from reference TRBV19 and TRBJ2-1, is DGGITQSPKYLFRKEGQNVTLSCEQNLNHDAMYWYRQDPGQGLRLIYYSQIVNDFQKGDIAEGYSVSREKKESFPLTVTSAQKNPTAFYLCASSISVSSYNEQFFGPGTRLTVL.

This clone has a handful of counts. The chain uses TRBV19 and TRBJ2-3; 7 nucleotides match TRBD2. Germline V gene data show CDR1 as LNHDA and CDR2 as SQIVND (reference sequence). The CDR3 has 13 amino acids. Germline trimming cut 8 bases from V and 1 base from J; bases unmatched to any gene: 3. The CDR3 region is CASGAGGTDTQYF. The CDR3, as DNA: TGTGCCAGTGGGGCGGGGGGCACAGATACGCAGTATTTT. Combining the CDR3 with reference TRBV19 and TRBJ2-3 gives the whole variable domain DGGITQSPKYLFRKEGQNVTLSCEQNLNHDAMYWYRQDPGQGLRLIYYSQIVNDFQKGDIAEGYSVSREKKESFPLTVTSAQKNPTAFYLCASGAGGTDTQYFGPGTRLTVL.

The chain links TRBV2 to TRBJ2-7; 7 positions match TRBD1. Germline assignment: CDR1 SNHLY and CDR2 FYNNEI. The trim removed 6 bases at V and 4 bases at J, leaving 3 bases unmatched. The CDR3 totals 12 residues. The CDR3 protein is CASSGTAYEQYV. The CDR3 DNA is TGTGCCAGCAGCGGGACAGCTTACGAGCAGTACGTC.

This chain links TRBV5-1 with TRBJ1-1, with TRBD1 matching 10 bases. Germline CDR1 SGHRS, CDR2 YFSETQ. The V gene end was trimmed by 0 bases and the J gene end by 4 bases; junction bases not matched to a gene: 3. The CDR3 has 15 residues. The CDR3 reads CASSLAGQGVTEAFF. CDR3 DNA: TGCGCCAGCAGCTTGGCCGGACAGGGGGTCACTGAAGCTTTCTTT.

The rearrangement joins TRBV2 to TRBJ1-5, with 10 bases matching TRBD1. This CDR3 comprises 14 residues. V trimming: 5 bases; J trimming: 6 bases; junction bases outside the gene matches: 4. Germline V gene sequence: CDR1 SNHLY, CDR2 FYNNEI. The CDR3 coding sequence is TGTGCCAGCAGTATGACAGGGGGCGGTCAGCCCCAGCATTTT. This encodes CASSMTGGGQPQHF.

V gene TRBV4-1 combines with J gene TRBJ1-1, with 7 bases aligning to TRBD1. Trimming removed 4 bases from V and 10 bases from J; junction bases left unmatched: 9. CDR3 length equals 13 residues. Germline loops: CDR1 MGHRA, CDR2 YSYEKL. The CDR3 region is CASSPGTAYGAFF. Written as DNA, the CDR3 is TGCGCCAGCAGCCCGGGGACAGCTTACGGAGCTTTCTTT.

This chain links TRBV11-2 with TRBJ2-3, with no clear D. V was trimmed by 5 bases and J by 1 base, leaving 16 bases between them. Germline V lookup: CDR1 SGHAT, CDR2 FQNNGV. CDR3 size: 16 residues. CDR3 in DNA: TGTGCCAGCAGCCCGAGACTGGAGCCGGGCACAGATACGCAGTATTTT. Translated: CASSPRLEPGTDTQYF.

J is TRBJ2-7 and V is TRBV6-1, with a possible D match to TRBD2 (6 bases). The CDR3 runs 15 residues. Deletions cut 1 base from V and 3 bases from J, with 13 bases between. Germline lookup yields CDR1 MNHNS and CDR2 SASEGT. The CDR3 spells CASSEGGTGGYEQYV. CDR3 nucleotides: TGTGCCAGCAGTGAAGGGGGGACTGGTGGCTACGAGCAGTACGTC.

The CDR3 here is CASSYSASGTDTQYF. As DNA, the CDR3 is TGTGCCAGCAGTTACAGTGCTTCGGGCACAGATACGCAGTATTTT. This chain joins TRBV2 and TRBJ2-3; D is undetermined. Trimming pared 5 bases from V and 1 base from J, leaving 13 bases between. The CDR3 totals 15 residues. Germline CDR1 and CDR2: SNHLY and FYNNEI. The whole variable domain, remainder taken from reference TRBV2 and TRBJ2-3, is EPEVTQTPSHQVTQMGQEVILRCVPISNHLYFYWYRQILGQKVEFLVSFYNNEISEKSEIFDDQFSVERPDGSNFTLKIRSTKLEDSAMYFCASSYSASGTDTQYFGPGTRLTVL.

The chain joins TRBV19 to TRBJ1-6, with a tentative D call TRBD1 (6 bases). The CDR3 spans 12 residues. V shed 6 bases and J shed 8 bases, with 8 bases lying between them. In germline, CDR1 is LNHDA, CDR2 SQIVND (reference sequence). The DNA for the CDR3 is TGTGCCAGTAGCCACAGGGATTCACCCCTCCACTTT. It translates to CASSHRDSPLHF.

This clone was counted between two and nine times. The chain carries TRBV2 and TRBJ1-1, with D possibly being TRBD1 (6 bases). The CDR3 is 15 residues long. Germline values: CDR1 SNHLY, CDR2 FYNNEI. Trimming stripped 7 bases from V and 5 bases from J, with 20 bases between. CDR3 sequence: CASMIGQRLGTEAFF. The CDR3 coding sequence is TGTGCCAGCATGATTGGACAGCGACTCGGGACTGAAGCTTTCTTT.

V is TRBV6-5 and J is TRBJ1-1; 8 bases agree with TRBD1. V lost 11 bases to trimming and J lost 4 bases; unmatched junction nucleotides: 6. The CDR3 is 12 amino acids. Germline CDR1 MNHEY, CDR2 SVGAGI. The CDR3: CAGQGAGTEAFF. The CDR3 DNA reads TGTGCCGGCCAGGGGGCTGGCACTGAAGCTTTCTTT.

This sequence joins TRBV18 and TRBJ2-5, with 7 bases matching TRBD2. CDR1 and CDR2 (germline): KGHSH, LQKENI. Trimming cost V 3 bases and J 5 bases; bases outside gene matches: 9. The CDR3 totals 15 residues. In DNA, the CDR3 is TGTGCCAGCTCACCCAGCCTCCGGGGGGTTGAGACCCAGTACTTC. Translated: CASSPSLRGVETQYF.

The chain links TRBV5-4 to TRBJ2-1; 10 positions agree with TRBD2. This CDR3 region has 15 residues. The J segment lost 6 bases and the V segment lost 2 bases, leaving 5 bases of the junction unmatched. Germline-derived CDR1 and CDR2 are SGHNT and YYREEE (reference sequence). CDR3 residues: CASSLLAGKVNEQFF. CDR3 DNA: TGTGCCAGCAGCTTACTAGCGGGGAAAGTCAATGAGCAGTTCTTC.

This clone was recorded a few times. CDR3 coding DNA: TGTGCCAGCAGCTTGGGAGGGTTCAACCAAGAGACCCAGTACTTC. This codes for CASSLGGFNQETQYF. The chain employs TRBV5-8 and TRBJ2-5; a weak D match, TRBD2 (5 bases). The CDR3 is made up of 15 amino acids. Between the trimmed V and J ends, which lost 0 bases and 0 bases, there was a span of 9 bases. The V gene's germline CDR1 is SGHTS and CDR2 YDEGEE.

This clone was observed a handful of times. V is TRBV24-1 and J is TRBJ1-3, with D possibly being TRBD1 (5 bases). CDR1 and CDR2 (germline): KGHDR, SFDVKD. CDR3 length: 13 amino acids. Trimming took 2 bases from V and 4 from J, leaving 5 bases between them. The CDR3 loop reads CATSDWGGNTIYF. For the CDR3, the DNA is TGTGCCACCAGTGATTGGGGCGGAAACACCATATATTTT.

This chain links TRBV7-8 with TRBJ1-3, with 8 bases aligning to TRBD1. V lost 0 bases, J lost 4 bases, and 2 bases stayed unmatched. Germline CDR1 reads SGHVS; CDR2 reads FQNEAQ. This CDR3 comprises 15 residues. CDR3 amino acids: CASSLAGTGGNTIYF. The CDR3 coding sequence is TGTGCCAGCAGCTTAGCCGGGACAGGAGGAAACACCATATATTTT.